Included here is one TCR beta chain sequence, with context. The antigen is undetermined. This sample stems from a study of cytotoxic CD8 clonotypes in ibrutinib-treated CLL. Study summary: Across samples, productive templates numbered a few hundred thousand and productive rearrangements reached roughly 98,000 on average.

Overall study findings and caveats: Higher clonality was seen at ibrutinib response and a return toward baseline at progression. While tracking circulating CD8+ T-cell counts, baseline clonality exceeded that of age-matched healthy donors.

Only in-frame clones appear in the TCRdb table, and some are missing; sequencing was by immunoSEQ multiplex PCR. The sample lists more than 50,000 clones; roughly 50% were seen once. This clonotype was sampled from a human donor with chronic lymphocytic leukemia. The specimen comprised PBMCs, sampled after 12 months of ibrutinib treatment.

The CDR3 DNA is TGTGCCAGCAGCTCCAGGGTTGGCTACACCTTC. Translation: CASSSRVGYTF. The V call is TRBV9, the J call TRBJ1-2; a weak D match, TRBD1 (5 bases). V was cut by 4 bases and J by 7 bases, with 8 bases left in between. CDR3 length: 11 amino acids. Germline V gives CDR1 SGDLS, CDR2 YYNGEE.